These 7 T cell receptor beta chains originate from one sample sequenced in a study of shared clonotypes between healthy human individuals. Terminally differentiated effector memory CD45RA+ cells were left out of the naive CD8 fraction, which was CD45RO-negative and positively selected for CCR7. This table comes from immunoSEQ multiplex PCR, and its TCRdb copy is limited to in-frame clones, with some not included. The table includes hundreds of thousands of clones, roughly 95% detected once. What was sequenced was naive CD8+ T cells sorted from blood. Every receptor here comes from a woman aged 30 to 39 in good health.

V is TRBV29-1 and J is TRBJ2-1; tentative D call: TRBD1 (10 bases). Germline lookup yields CDR1 SQVTM and CDR2 ANQGSEA. This CDR3 has 21 residues. Trimming shortened V by 0 bases and J by 7 bases, and 34 bases separated the two germline ends. CDR3 amino acids: CSVEDQRATGGKAGGLNEQFF. The CDR3 nucleotides are TGCAGCGTTGAAGATCAAAGGGCGACAGGGGGCAAAGCGGGAGGTCTAAATGAGCAGTTCTTC.

This sequence joins TRBV27 and TRBJ1-5; D possibly corresponds to TRBD1 (5 bases). CDR3 length equals 15 residues. V lost 4 bases and J lost 1, with 11 bases in between. Germline CDR1 reads MNHEY; CDR2 reads SMNVEV (reference sequence). CDR3 DNA: TGTGCCAGCAGTTGGGGGGGGTTGAGCAATCAGCCCCAGCATTTT. This codes for CASSWGGLSNQPQHF.

The chain combines TRBV7-9 with TRBJ2-3; weak D call: TRBD1 (5 bases). V gave up 3 bases and J gave up 0 bases, with 10 bases separating them. The CDR3 has 15 amino acids. Looked up from germline, CDR1 is SEHNR and CDR2 is FQNEAQ (reference sequence). The CDR3 protein is CASSFQGSSTDTQYF. In DNA form, the CDR3 reads TGTGCCAGCAGCTTTCAGGGTTCGAGCACAGATACGCAGTATTTT.

CDR3 DNA: TGCGCCAGCGCCACGGAGGACCAAGAGACCCAGTACTTC. The encoded protein is CASATEDQETQYF. The rearrangement uses TRBV10-2 and TRBJ2-5; possible D gene TRBD2, 5 bases. Germline V gives CDR1 WSHSY, CDR2 SAAADI. The CDR3 loop spans 13 amino acids. V gave up 8 bases and J gave up 0 bases, with 10 bases separating them.

The rearrangement links TRBV9 to TRBJ1-1, with 8 bases fitting TRBD1. This CDR3 has 15 residues. The V gene's germline CDR1 is SGDLS and CDR2 YYNGEE. Unmatched junction bases numbered 7, after V lost 3 bases and J lost 3 bases. This chain's CDR3 is CASSGNRGWDTEAFF. As DNA, the CDR3 is TGTGCCAGCAGCGGGAACAGGGGGTGGGACACTGAAGCTTTCTTT.

This clone has just a few counts. CDR3 residues: CASSFGGGGAETQYF. The CDR3 DNA follows: TGTGCCAGCAGCTTCGGAGGGGGCGGCGCAGAGACCCAGTACTTC. The chain employs TRBV5-4 and TRBJ2-5; a possible D gene is TRBD1 (7 bases). Germline V lookup: CDR1 SGHNT, CDR2 YYREEE (reference sequence). Between the trimmed V and J ends, which lost 2 bases and 4 bases, there was a span of 15 bases. This CDR3 contains 15 residues.

The CDR3 spells CASSEAFLSGGYYEQYF. Written as DNA, the CDR3 is TGTGCCAGCAGTGAAGCGTTTCTTTCAGGGGGATACTACGAGCAGTACTTC. The chain uses TRBV2 and TRBJ2-7; 7 bases line up with TRBD1. Trimming at V came to 0 bases and at J to 3 bases, leaving 11 bases not matched to a gene. Per germline, CDR1 SNHLY and CDR2 FYNNEI. The CDR3 loop spans 17 amino acids.